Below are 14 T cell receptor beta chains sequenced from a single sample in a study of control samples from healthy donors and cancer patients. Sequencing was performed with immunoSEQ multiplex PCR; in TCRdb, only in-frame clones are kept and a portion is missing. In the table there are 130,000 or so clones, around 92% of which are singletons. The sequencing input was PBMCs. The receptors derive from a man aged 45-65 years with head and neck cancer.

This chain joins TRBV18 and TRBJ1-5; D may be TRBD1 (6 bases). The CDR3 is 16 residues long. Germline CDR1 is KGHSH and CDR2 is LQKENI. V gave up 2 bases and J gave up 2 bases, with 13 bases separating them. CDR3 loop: CASSPGGLAGNQPQHF. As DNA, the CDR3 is TGTGCCAGCTCACCAGGGGGGCTGGCAGGCAATCAGCCCCAGCATTTT.

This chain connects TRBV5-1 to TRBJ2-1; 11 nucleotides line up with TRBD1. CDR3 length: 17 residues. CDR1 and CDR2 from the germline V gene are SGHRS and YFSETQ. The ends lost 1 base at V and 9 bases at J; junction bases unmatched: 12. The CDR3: CASSLNLPGTGGSEQFF. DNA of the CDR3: TGCGCCAGCAGCTTGAATCTCCCCGGGACAGGGGGTAGTGAGCAGTTCTTC.

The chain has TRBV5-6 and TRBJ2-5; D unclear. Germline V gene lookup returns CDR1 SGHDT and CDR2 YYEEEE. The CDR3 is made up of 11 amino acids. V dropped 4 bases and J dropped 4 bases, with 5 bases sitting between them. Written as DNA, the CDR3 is TGTGCCAGCAGCCTGAGAGAGACCCAGTACTTC. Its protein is CASSLRETQYF.

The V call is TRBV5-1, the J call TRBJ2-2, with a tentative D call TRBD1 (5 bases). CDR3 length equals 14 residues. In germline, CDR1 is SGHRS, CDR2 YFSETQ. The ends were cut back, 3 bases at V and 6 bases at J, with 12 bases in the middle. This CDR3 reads CASSSQDMSGELFF. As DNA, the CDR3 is TGCGCCAGCAGCTCCCAGGACATGTCCGGGGAGCTGTTTTTT.

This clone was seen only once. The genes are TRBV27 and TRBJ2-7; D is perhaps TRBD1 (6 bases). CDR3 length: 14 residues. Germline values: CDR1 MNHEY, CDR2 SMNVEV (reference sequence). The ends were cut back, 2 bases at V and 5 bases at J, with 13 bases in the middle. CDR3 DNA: TGTGCCAGCAGTTTAAGGGCAGGGGTTAACGAGCAGTACTTC. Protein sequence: CASSLRAGVNEQYF.

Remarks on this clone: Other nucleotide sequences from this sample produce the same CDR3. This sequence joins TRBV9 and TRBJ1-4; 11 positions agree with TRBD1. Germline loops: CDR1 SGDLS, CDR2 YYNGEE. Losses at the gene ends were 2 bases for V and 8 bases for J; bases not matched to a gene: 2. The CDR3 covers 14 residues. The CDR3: CASSVGTGGEKLFF. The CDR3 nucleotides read TGTGCCAGCAGCGTCGGGACAGGGGGGGAAAAACTGTTTTTT. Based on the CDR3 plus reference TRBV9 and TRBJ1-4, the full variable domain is DSGVTQTPKHLITATGQRVTLRCSPRSGDLSVYWYQQSLDQGLQFLIQYYNGEERAKGNILERFSAQQFPDLHSELNLSSLELGDSALYFCASSVGTGGEKLFFGSGTQLSVL.

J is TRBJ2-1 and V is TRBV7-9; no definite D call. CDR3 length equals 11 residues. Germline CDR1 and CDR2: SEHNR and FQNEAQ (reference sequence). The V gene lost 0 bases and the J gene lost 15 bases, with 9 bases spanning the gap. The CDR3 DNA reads TGTGCCAGCAGCTTAGCGGACCGGATGTTCTTC. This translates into CASSLADRMFF.

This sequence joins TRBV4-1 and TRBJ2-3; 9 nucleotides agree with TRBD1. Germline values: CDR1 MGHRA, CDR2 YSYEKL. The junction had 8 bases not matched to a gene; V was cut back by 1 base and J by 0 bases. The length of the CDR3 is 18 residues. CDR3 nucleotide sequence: TGCGCCAGCAGCCAAGGGGACGGGACAGGGACTAGCACAGATACGCAGTATTTT. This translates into CASSQGDGTGTSTDTQYF.

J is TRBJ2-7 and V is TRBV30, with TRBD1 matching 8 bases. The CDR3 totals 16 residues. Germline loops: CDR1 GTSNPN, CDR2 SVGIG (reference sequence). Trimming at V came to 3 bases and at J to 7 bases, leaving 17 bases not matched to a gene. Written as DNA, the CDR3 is TGTGCCTGGAGGCGGGCCCTCAGGGGGCTAACGGCTGAGCAGTACTTC. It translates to CAWRRALRGLTAEQYF.

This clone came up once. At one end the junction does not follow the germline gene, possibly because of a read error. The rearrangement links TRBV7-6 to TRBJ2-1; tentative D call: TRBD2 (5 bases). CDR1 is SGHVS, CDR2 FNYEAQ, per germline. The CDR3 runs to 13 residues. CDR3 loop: CASSLGSYNGQFF. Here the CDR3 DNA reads TGTGCCAGCAGCTTGGGGAGCTACAATGGGCAGTTCTTC.

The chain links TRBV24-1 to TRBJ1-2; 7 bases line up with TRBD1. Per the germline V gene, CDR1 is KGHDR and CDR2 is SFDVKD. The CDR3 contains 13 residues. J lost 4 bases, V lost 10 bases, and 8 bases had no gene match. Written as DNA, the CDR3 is TGTGCCACGTCCTCGGGACAGATCTATGGCTACACCTTC. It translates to CATSSGQIYGYTF.

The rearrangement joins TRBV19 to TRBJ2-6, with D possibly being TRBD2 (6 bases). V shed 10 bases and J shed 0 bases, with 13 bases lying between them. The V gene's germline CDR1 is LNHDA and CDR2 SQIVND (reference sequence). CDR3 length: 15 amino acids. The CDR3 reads CATEAGYSGANVLTF. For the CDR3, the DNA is TGTGCCACCGAGGCGGGGTACTCTGGGGCCAACGTCCTGACTTTC.

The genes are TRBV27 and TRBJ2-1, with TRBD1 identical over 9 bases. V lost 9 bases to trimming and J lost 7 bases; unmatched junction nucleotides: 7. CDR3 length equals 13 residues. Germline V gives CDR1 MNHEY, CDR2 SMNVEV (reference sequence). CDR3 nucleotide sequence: TGTGCCAGTACACTACAGGGGGCGAATGAGCAGTTCTTC. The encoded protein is CASTLQGANEQFF.

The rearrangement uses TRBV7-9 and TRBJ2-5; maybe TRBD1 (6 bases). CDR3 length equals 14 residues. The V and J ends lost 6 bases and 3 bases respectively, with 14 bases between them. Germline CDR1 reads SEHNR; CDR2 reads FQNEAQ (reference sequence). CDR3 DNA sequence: TGTGCCAGCAGTAGGGGGACGACTGAAGAGACCCAGTACTTC. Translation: CASSRGTTEETQYF.